This T cell receptor beta chain was retrieved from a study of T cell changes during pregnancy in multiple sclerosis. The repertoire was sequenced with immunoSEQ multiplex PCR; TCRdb's copy has only in-frame clones and lacks some. Of 85,000 to 100,000 clones listed, 85% to 95% are singletons. Germline loops: CDR1 SGHNT, CDR2 YENEEA. Trimming at V came to 5 bases and at J to 2 bases, leaving 9 bases not matched to a gene. This CDR3 is 16 amino acids long. The clonotype originates from a female donor with multiple sclerosis, enrolled in a pregnancy study. This specimen was peripheral blood, taken in the first trimester of pregnancy. The chain joins TRBV11-3 to TRBJ2-1, with 7 bases identical to TRBD1. CDR3 loop: CASSPAGTDPYNEQFF. The CDR3 DNA sequence: TGTGCCAGCAGCCCCGCCGGGACAGACCCCTACAATGAGCAGTTCTTC.